What follows are 20 T cell receptor beta chains derived from one specimen sequenced in a study of OX40 agonist ivuxolimab in advanced cancers. Sequenced by immunoSEQ multiplex PCR; TCRdb stores in-frame clones only, minus some. This table holds approximately 30,000 clones, around 84% found once. The source material was CD4+ or CD8+ T cells sorted from blood, sampled in a trial of the OX40 agonist ivuxolimab. The receptors here all came from an adult with an advanced solid tumor such as melanoma, head and neck, liver or kidney cancer.

This clone was recorded a few times. The rearrangement links TRBV6-6 to TRBJ2-3, with D possibly matching TRBD2 (7 bases). Trimming removed 4 bases from V and 1 base from J, with 15 bases in between. The germline CDR1 and CDR2 sequences are MNHNY and SVGAGI (reference sequence). CDR3 length: 16 amino acids. The CDR3 bases are TGTGCCAGCAGTTTAGGGCCGGGGGGCCGCACAGATACGCAGTATTTT. As protein: CASSLGPGGRTDTQYF.

This clone was seen ten or more times. The chain couples TRBV27 to TRBJ1-5, with a possible D match to TRBD1 (6 bases). The V gene lost 6 bases and the J gene lost 0 bases, with 12 bases spanning the gap. This CDR3 region has 15 residues. Germline-derived CDR1 and CDR2 are MNHEY and SMNVEV (reference sequence). The CDR3, as DNA: TGTGCCAGCAGCGATTCAGGGGCTAGCAATCAGCCCCAGCATTTT. This encodes CASSDSGASNQPQHF.

Notes on this clone: This sample includes further DNA sequences coding for the same CDR3. This chain connects TRBV27 to TRBJ1-5; D call uncertain. Trimming removed 1 base from V and 3 bases from J, with 7 bases in between. The CDR3 is 14 residues long. Germline lookup yields CDR1 MNHEY and CDR2 SMNVEV (reference sequence). CDR3 region: CASSLLGSNQPQHF. CDR3 DNA sequence: TGTGCCAGCAGTTTATTAGGGTCCAATCAGCCCCAGCATTTT.

DNA for the CDR3: TGTGCCAGCAGCTTCGGCGGGATGGATGAGCAGTTCTTC. This translates into CASSFGGMDEQFF. The rearrangement links TRBV5-6 to TRBJ2-1; the D gene is possibly TRBD2 (6 bases). Germline V gene lookup returns CDR1 SGHDT and CDR2 YYEEEE. Trimming took off 2 bases at V and 8 bases at J, with 11 bases between the two ends. The CDR3 extends over 13 amino acids.

The rearrangement uses TRBV2 and TRBJ2-1; D is uncertain. With 8 bases removed from V and 2 bases from J, the gap between germline ends came to 4 bases. There are 11 residues in the CDR3. Germline V CDR1 and CDR2: SNHLY, FYNNEI. The chain's CDR3 is CASLAYNEQFF. The DNA for the CDR3 is TGTGCCAGCCTAGCCTACAATGAGCAGTTCTTC.

The genes are TRBV28 and TRBJ2-2; a possible D gene is TRBD1 (6 bases). Trimming cost V 6 bases and J 6 bases, with 11 bases left between them. Germline V gene lookup returns CDR1 MDHEN and CDR2 SYDVKM. This CDR3 is 13 amino acids long. DNA for the CDR3: TGTGCCAGCAGCCGTAGACAGGCCGGGGAGCTGTTTTTT. It translates to CASSRRQAGELFF. Variable domain in full (rest from reference TRBV28 and TRBJ2-2): DVKVTQSSRYLVKRTGEKVFLECVQDMDHENMFWYRQDPGLGLRLIYFSYDVKMKEKGDIPEGYSVSREKKERFSLILESASTNQTSMYLCASSRRQAGELFFGEGSRLTVL.

About this clone: This same CDR3 is encoded by further DNA sequences in the sample. The chain uses TRBV27 and TRBJ2-7; D is possibly TRBD1 or TRBD2 (6 bases each). CDR3 length equals 14 residues. CDR1 is MNHEY, CDR2 SMNVEV, per germline (reference sequence). V was trimmed by 3 bases and J by 1 base, leaving 10 bases between them. CDR3 nucleotides: TGTGCCAGCAGTTTGGGGGGCATGTCCTACGAGCAGTACTTC. Translation: CASSLGGMSYEQYF.

The chain employs TRBV29-1 and TRBJ2-1, with 9 nucleotides matching TRBD2. The CDR3 has 18 residues. Trimming removed 6 bases from V and 3 bases from J; junction bases left unmatched: 18. The germline V gene encodes CDR1 SQVTM and CDR2 ANQGSEA. The CDR3 protein is CSVPRSLAGITFYNEQFF. The CDR3 region has the DNA TGCAGCGTCCCTAGGAGCCTAGCGGGAATTACTTTCTACAATGAGCAGTTCTTC.

The V gene is TRBV11-2, the J gene TRBJ2-5, with D tentatively TRBD2 (7 bases). V was shortened by 4 bases and J by 5 bases, with 17 bases between the two germline ends. The length of the CDR3 is 15 residues. Germline CDR1 SGHAT, CDR2 FQNNGV. The CDR3 protein is CASSSEGGAQETQYF. CDR3 nucleotide sequence: TGTGCCAGCAGCTCAGAGGGGGGGGCGCAGGAGACCCAGTACTTC.

Only a few counts were recorded for this clone. The rearrangement links TRBV30 to TRBJ1-5, with D possibly matching TRBD1 (6 bases). This CDR3 is 13 amino acids long. Trimming took 0 bases from V and 4 from J, leaving 7 bases between them. Germline V CDR1 and CDR2: GTSNPN, SVGIG (reference sequence). The CDR3 nucleotides are TGTGCCTGGAGTGTAGGACAGAATCAGCCCCAGCATTTT. This gives the protein CAWSVGQNQPQHF.

This clone was detected only a few times. V gene TRBV6-5 combines with J gene TRBJ2-7; 8 bases line up with TRBD2. Germline CDR1 reads MNHEY; CDR2 reads SVGAGI. V lost 6 bases to trimming and J lost 0 bases; unmatched junction nucleotides: 7. This CDR3 contains 15 residues. CDR3 region: CASRYSGESSYEQYF. In nucleotides, the CDR3 is TGTGCCAGCAGGTATAGCGGGGAAAGCTCCTACGAGCAGTACTTC.

The rearrangement joins TRBV18 to TRBJ1-5; perhaps TRBD1 as D (5 bases). V shed 3 bases and J shed 0 bases, with 6 bases lying between them. Germline V gene lookup returns CDR1 KGHSH and CDR2 LQKENI. The CDR3 loop spans 14 amino acids. Here the CDR3 reads CASSPRDSNQPQHF. CDR3 nucleotide sequence: TGTGCCAGCTCACCCAGGGATAGCAATCAGCCCCAGCATTTT.

The V gene is TRBV25-1, the J gene TRBJ2-3, with 8 bases identical to TRBD1. Trimming at V came to 6 bases and at J to 4 bases, leaving 6 bases not matched to a gene. Germline CDR1 reads MGHDK; CDR2 reads SYGVNS. CDR3 size: 14 residues. CDR3 in DNA: TGTGCCAGCAGGACAGGGGACTCTTCAGATACGCAGTATTTT. Residues: CASRTGDSSDTQYF. Based on the CDR3 plus reference TRBV25-1 and TRBJ2-3, the full variable domain is EADIYQTPRYLVIGTGKKITLECSQTMGHDKMYWYQQDPGMELHLIHYSYGVNSTEKGDLSSESTVSRIRTEHFPLTLESARPSHTSQYLCASRTGDSSDTQYFGPGTRLTVL.

This clone was counted once. The V and J genes are TRBV7-3 and TRBJ2-1, with D unresolved. The CDR3 extends over 13 amino acids. Trimming left V 2 bases short and J 5 bases short, with 7 bases between. From germline, CDR1 is SGHTA and CDR2 FQGTGA. CDR3: CASSLAGDNEQFF. The CDR3 nucleotides are TGTGCCAGCAGCTTAGCAGGCGACAATGAGCAGTTCTTC.

The V and J genes are TRBV7-9 and TRBJ2-1; 7 bases line up with TRBD1. The CDR3 runs 14 residues. V shed 6 bases, J shed 5 bases, and the junction held 7 bases outside the gene matches. CDR1 is SEHNR and CDR2 is FQNEAQ in the germline V gene (reference sequence). CDR3 coding DNA: TGTGCCAGCAGACTCGGACAGGAGCACAATGAGCAGTTCTTC. Its protein product is CASRLGQEHNEQFF.

CDR3 nucleotides: TGTGCCAGCAGTTTGGGGGGAAATGAGCAGTTCTTC. Translating it yields CASSLGGNEQFF. The chain joins TRBV27 to TRBJ2-1; possibly TRBD2 for D (6 bases). Looked up from germline, CDR1 is MNHEY and CDR2 is SMNVEV (reference sequence). The CDR3 is made up of 12 amino acids. V dropped 3 bases and J dropped 7 bases, with 7 bases sitting between them.

On this clone itself: Other nucleotide sequences from this sample produce the same CDR3. This chain joins TRBV28 and TRBJ2-1; no reliable D call. V lost 6 bases and J lost 9, with 9 bases in between. Germline CDR1 MDHEN, CDR2 SYDVKM. CDR3 length equals 11 residues. The CDR3 spells CASSPSGEQFF. In DNA form, the CDR3 reads TGTGCCAGCAGCCCGTCGGGTGAGCAGTTCTTC.

This clone was seen just once. V is TRBV7-9 and J is TRBJ2-5; D gene unclear. This CDR3 is built from 15 residues. Germline V CDR1 and CDR2: SEHNR, FQNEAQ (reference sequence). Trimming removed 5 bases at V and 5 bases at J, with 18 bases between. CDR3 protein: CASSALTAVQETQYF. The CDR3 DNA sequence: TGTGCCAGCAGCGCGTTAACAGCCGTGCAGGAGACCCAGTACTTC.

V gene TRBV7-9 combines with J gene TRBJ1-6; 10 nucleotides match TRBD1. V dropped 4 bases and J dropped 10; count of bases not matched to a gene: 4. The CDR3 length is 14 residues. Per the germline V gene, CDR1 is SEHNR and CDR2 is FQNEAQ (reference sequence). CDR3 sequence: CASSSWDRGSPLHF. The CDR3 DNA reads TGTGCCAGCAGCTCCTGGGACAGGGGATCACCCCTCCACTTT.

The chain carries TRBV7-3 and TRBJ1-1; D gene unclear. Per the germline V gene, CDR1 is SGHTA and CDR2 is FQGTGA. The CDR3 sequence is 14 residues long. The V end was cut by 3 bases, the J end by 4 bases, with 12 bases between. The CDR3 DNA reads TGTGCCAGCAGCTTGACTGGGAAGTTCACTGAAGCTTTCTTT. Protein product: CASSLTGKFTEAFF.